Listed here are 20 T cell receptor beta chains from one sample, sequenced in a study of T-cell reconstitution after alpha-beta-depleted transplantation in children. Unique molecular identifiers were used to barcode this TCRbeta library. Each CDR3 protein is one row after TCRdb ran MiXCR on the PCR reads. Of about 510,000 distinct CDR3 sequences listed, 11% are singletons. The material sequenced was PBMCs, mostly from graft donor cells, taken 180 days after TCRalphabeta/CD19-depleted stem cell transplant. The receptor source for this set is a female patient between 2 and 15 years old who had a stem cell transplant for aplastic anemia, so the T cells may come from the graft donor.

This clonotype was found many times. This sequence joins TRBV10-3 and TRBJ2-1, with 12 nucleotides matching TRBD2. V was pared by 3 bases and J by 6 bases, with 9 bases of the junction left unmatched. Germline assignment: CDR1 ENHRY and CDR2 SYGVKD. The CDR3 loop spans 17 amino acids. As DNA, the CDR3 is TGTGCCATCAGTGACGCTAGCGGGAGGGCCGGCCCCAATGAGCAGTTCTTC. Translated, it gives CAISDASGRAGPNEQFF.

This clonotype came up many times. A junction boundary mismatches the germline segment, possibly from a read error. The chain employs TRBV10-3 and TRBJ2-3; D is uncertain. CDR1 is ENHRY, CDR2 SYGVKD, per germline. The CDR3 is made up of 15 amino acids. The CDR3 DNA reads as TGTGCCATCAGCGAGTCACCTCTAGGAACAGATACGCAGTATTTT. Residues: CAISESPLGTDTQYF.

The rearrangement joins TRBV12-3 or TRBV12-4 to TRBJ2-3; unclear D gene. There are 15 residues in the CDR3. The V end was cut by 3 bases, the J end by 5 bases, with 15 bases between. This CDR3 is CASSFARVRRDTQYF. In nucleotides, the CDR3 is TGTGCCAGCAGTTTCGCTAGGGTTAGGAGAGATACGCAGTATTTT.

The gene calls are TRBV11-3 and TRBJ1-1, with unresolved D. The CDR3 loop spans 14 amino acids. Germline loops: CDR1 SGHNT, CDR2 YENEEA. V shed 5 bases and J shed 2 bases, with 12 bases lying between them. CDR3 sequence (DNA): TGTGCCAGCAGCACTTGGACGGGCAACACTGAAGCTTTCTTT. This codes for CASSTWTGNTEAFF.

This clonotype was detected many times. The J gene is TRBJ2-6, the V gene TRBV12-3 or TRBV12-4; 7 nucleotides agree with TRBD1. The CDR3 is 15 residues long. The J segment lost 0 bases and the V segment lost 6 bases, leaving 2 bases of the junction unmatched. The CDR3, as DNA: TGTGCCAGCAGCCACAGGGGCTCTGGGGCCAACGTCCTGACTTTC. Amino acids: CASSHRGSGANVLTF.

This clonotype showed up just a few times. The J gene is TRBJ2-2, the V gene TRBV20-1, with unresolved D. The V end was cut by 3 bases, the J end by 0 bases, with 11 bases between. Germline-derived CDR1 and CDR2 are DFQATT and SNEGSKA (reference sequence). The CDR3 sequence is 15 residues long. The CDR3, as DNA: TGCAGTGCTAGGCCCACGTCACCGAACACCGGGGAGCTGTTTTTT. It translates to CSARPTSPNTGELFF.

The sample holds a few counts of this clonotype. The rearrangement uses TRBV6-1 and TRBJ2-3; the D is unclear. Trimming shortened V by 0 bases and J by 8 bases, and 6 bases separated the two germline ends. Looked up from germline, CDR1 is MNHNS and CDR2 is SASEGT. The CDR3 length is 12 residues. The CDR3 is CASSEAKSTQYF. Here the CDR3 DNA reads TGTGCCAGCAGTGAAGCGAAGAGTACGCAGTATTTT.

This chain connects TRBV9 to TRBJ2-7; a weak D match, TRBD2 (6 bases). The germline V and J ends were trimmed by 0 bases and 2 bases, with 15 bases remaining between them. Germline V gene data show CDR1 as SGDLS and CDR2 as YYNGEE. The CDR3 length is 16 residues. CDR3 DNA sequence: TGTGCCAGCAGCGTAGGGGATAGCGGATCCACCTACGAGCAGTACTTC. It translates to CASSVGDSGSTYEQYF.

V usage is TRBV19 and J usage is TRBJ1-1; D ambiguous. V was pared by 8 bases and J by 0 bases, with 16 bases between. The CDR3 sequence is 15 residues long. Germline V gives CDR1 LNHDA, CDR2 SQIVND (reference sequence). The CDR3 loop reads CASPPRAGVNTEAFF. DNA of the CDR3: TGTGCCAGTCCTCCCCGGGCAGGAGTGAACACTGAAGCTTTCTTT.

The chain is built from TRBV9 and TRBJ1-3; 7 positions match TRBD1. Germline V gene lookup returns CDR1 SGDLS and CDR2 YYNGEE. The J segment lost 0 bases and the V segment lost 3 bases, leaving 6 bases of the junction unmatched. The CDR3 consists of 16 residues. The CDR3 here is CASSEDRETSGNTIYF. In DNA form, the CDR3 reads TGTGCCAGCAGCGAAGACAGGGAGACCTCTGGAAACACCATATATTTT. The full variable domain, rest sourced from reference TRBV9 and TRBJ1-3, is DSGVTQTPKHLITATGQRVTLRCSPRSGDLSVYWYQQSLDQGLQFLIQYYNGEERAKGNILERFSAQQFPDLHSELNLSSLELGDSALYFCASSEDRETSGNTIYFGEGSWLTVV.

As to this clonotype: A read error may be the cause here, since a much bigger clone is one base away. The chain is built from TRBV24-1 and TRBJ2-1, with D perhaps matching TRBD1 (5 bases). This CDR3 comprises 14 residues. The germline V gene has CDR1 KGHDR and CDR2 SFDVKD. The CDR3 loop reads CGTSGAGMRNEQFF. CDR3 nucleotides: TGTGGCACCAGTGGAGCAGGGATGCGAAATGAGCAGTTCTTC.

The chain uses TRBV9 and TRBJ2-5; TRBD1 is a possible D gene (6 bases). V shed 3 bases and J shed 1 base, with 16 bases lying between them. CDR3 size: 16 residues. Germline values: CDR1 SGDLS, CDR2 YYNGEE. The CDR3 is CASSATDKDSQETQYF. The CDR3 DNA follows: TGTGCCAGCAGCGCCACGGATAAGGACAGCCAAGAGACCCAGTACTTC.

The rearrangement uses TRBV20-1 and TRBJ1-1, with D maybe TRBD1 (6 bases). This CDR3 comprises 12 residues. Germline CDR1 DFQATT, CDR2 SNEGSKA (reference sequence). V lost 0 bases and J lost 12, with 14 bases in between. The CDR3 DNA follows: TGCAGTGCTAGAGAACAGGGACGGTGGTCTTTCTTT. Amino acid sequence: CSAREQGRWSFF.

The V call is TRBV3-1, the J call TRBJ2-6, with D hard to call. V dropped 4 bases and J dropped 5 bases, with 15 bases sitting between them. The length of the CDR3 is 16 residues. Germline CDR1 is LGHDT and CDR2 is YNNKEL (reference sequence). The CDR3, as DNA: TGTGCCAGCAGCCCAGCATCGCTAGGCTGGGCCAACGTCCTGACTTTC. Its translation is CASSPASLGWANVLTF.

The CDR3 region is CASSLVAGLTYEQYV. CDR3 nucleotides: TGTGCCAGCAGCTTAGTTGCGGGGCTGACCTACGAGCAGTACGTC. The J gene is TRBJ2-7, the V gene TRBV7-2; D perhaps matches TRBD2 (6 bases). The germline gives CDR1 SGHTA, CDR2 FQGNSA. The CDR3 is 15 residues long. V was clipped by 1 base and J by 2 bases, with 12 bases between them.

This clonotype was counted ten times or more. The chain uses TRBV9 and TRBJ2-1; a possible D gene is TRBD2 (6 bases). Germline loops: CDR1 SGDLS, CDR2 YYNGEE. The CDR3 consists of 13 residues. Trimming pared 3 bases from V and 11 bases from J, leaving 15 bases between. CDR3 region: CASSGGTLVQQFF. The CDR3 region has the DNA TGTGCCAGCAGCGGCGGGACTCTAGTCCAGCAGTTCTTC.

The chain uses TRBV27 and TRBJ1-5; 10 positions agree with TRBD1. The CDR3 totals 19 residues. In germline, CDR1 is MNHEY, CDR2 SMNVEV (reference sequence). With 4 bases clipped from V and 7 bases from J, the junction kept 19 bases outside the gene matches. CDR3 sequence: CASSSLYATGTGERQPQHF. CDR3 nucleotide sequence: TGTGCCAGCAGTTCGTTATACGCCACCGGGACAGGGGAAAGGCAGCCCCAGCATTTT.

In this sample, this clonotype turned up many times. The chain has TRBV7-8 and TRBJ1-3; tentatively, D is TRBD1 (6 bases). The CDR3 contains 16 residues. CDR1 is SGHVS and CDR2 is FQNEAQ in the germline V gene. Trimming stripped 0 bases from V and 2 bases from J, with 11 bases between. The CDR3 DNA reads as TGTGCCAGCAGCTTAGCACGCAGGGGAACTGGAAACACCATATATTTT. Translation gives CASSLARRGTGNTIYF. The full variable domain, rest sourced from reference TRBV7-8 and TRBJ1-3, is GAGVSQSPRYKVAKRGQDVALRCDPISGHVSLFWYQQALGQGPEFLTYFQNEAQLDKSGLPSDRFFAERPEGSVSTLKIQRTQQEDSAVYLCASSLARRGTGNTIYFGEGSWLTVV.

This clonotype appeared a few times. The chain has TRBV7-9 and TRBJ1-1; no clear D. V gave up 4 bases and J gave up 4 bases, with 13 bases separating them. The germline V gene has CDR1 SEHNR and CDR2 FQNEAQ (reference sequence). The CDR3 loop spans 14 amino acids. The CDR3: CASSSPPKGTEAFF. As DNA, the CDR3 is TGTGCCAGCAGCTCACCTCCTAAGGGCACTGAAGCTTTCTTT.

The chain uses TRBV20-1 and TRBJ1-1; no reliable D call. Per germline, CDR1 DFQATT and CDR2 SNEGSKA (reference sequence). The CDR3 has 10 residues. The V gene lost 0 bases and the J gene lost 11 bases, with 7 bases spanning the gap. The chain's CDR3 is CSAREVGAFF. The CDR3 DNA is TGCAGTGCTAGAGAGGTCGGGGCTTTCTTT.